This is a list of T cell receptor beta chains from one sample in a study of shared clonotypes between healthy human individuals. The data were produced by immunoSEQ multiplex PCR, yet TCRdb's version contains in-frame clones alone and is incomplete. This sample carries around 2,000,000 clones, 85% to 95% of them seen once, and the ten largest clones take more than 0.1%. The sample was naive CD4+ T cells sorted from blood. Source of these receptors: a young man in good health. CDR3s include the opening cysteine and the closing phenylalanine or tryptophan. D genes are given only for firm matches. For some rows the clone size is stated as once, few or many, or as a class when expanded; others skip it.

d_gene,abundance,j_gene,v_gene,CDR3aa,CDR3nt
NA,NA,TRBJ1-4,TRBV10-3,CATQDGDEKLFF,TGTGCCACCCAAGATGGGGATGAAAAACTGTTTTTT
TRBD1,once,TRBJ2-7,TRBV28,CASSSWDSYEQYF,TGTGCCAGCAGTTCCTGGGACAGCTACGAGCAGTACTTC
TRBD1,NA,TRBJ2-1,TRBV30,CAWRDRAANEQFF,TGTGCCTGGAGGGACAGGGCGGCCAATGAGCAGTTCTTC
NA,NA,TRBJ1-2,TRBV19,CASTPIGERSYGYTF,TGTGCCAGTACCCCGATAGGGGAGAGGAGCTATGGCTACACCTTC
NA,NA,TRBJ2-1,TRBV5-1,CASSKLSSDVEQFF,TGCGCCAGCAGTAAGCTGTCTTCGGATGTTGAGCAGTTCTTC
NA,once,TRBJ2-6,TRBV6-1,CASTPGGAGANVLTF,TGTGCCAGCACCCCCGGTGGCGCTGGGGCCAACGTCCTGACTTTC
NA,NA,TRBJ2-3,TRBV9,CASSASLATDTQYF,TGTGCCAGCAGCGCCTCATTGGCCACAGATACGCAGTATTTT
NA,NA,TRBJ2-7,TRBV19,CASSIAPGQPYEQYF,TGTGCCAGTAGTATAGCGCCCGGGCAGCCCTACGAGCAGTACTTC
NA,NA,TRBJ1-1,TRBV20-1,CSARSGRGAFF,TGCAGTGCTAGATCAGGGCGGGGAGCTTTCTTT
NA,NA,TRBJ1-6,TRBV30,CAGRSSYNSPLHF,TGTGCCGGTAGAAGCTCCTATAATTCACCCCTCCACTTT
TRBD1,NA,TRBJ1-5,TRBV6-1,CASSDETGGFSPQHF,TGTGCCAGCAGTGATGAGACAGGGGGTTTTTCGCCCCAGCATTTT
NA,NA,TRBJ2-3,TRBV5-4,CASSVRGTDTQYF,TGTGCCAGCAGCGTGCGAGGGACAGATACGCAGTATTTT
NA,NA,TRBJ2-7,TRBV10-3,CATLDPATSYEQYF,TGTGCCACCTTAGACCCGGCCACCTCCTACGAGCAGTACTTC
NA,NA,TRBJ1-2,TRBV10-3,CAISESGANYGYTF,TGTGCCATCAGTGAGTCTGGGGCTAACTATGGCTACACCTTC
NA,once,TRBJ2-7,TRBV10-3,CAIRVGLHETYEQYF,TGTGCCATCAGGGTAGGACTACATGAAACCTACGAGCAGTACTTC
TRBD2,NA,TRBJ2-4,TRBV11-2,CASSPGGSKNIQYF,TGTGCCAGCAGTCCGGGGGGTAGTAAAAACATTCAGTACTTC
NA,NA,TRBJ2-5,TRBV7-2,CASSLWQGSGETQYF,TGTGCCAGCAGCTTATGGCAGGGTTCCGGAGAGACCCAGTACTTC
TRBD2,NA,TRBJ2-1,TRBV5-6,CASSALAGVDEQFF,TGTGCCAGCAGCGCTTTAGCGGGAGTTGATGAGCAGTTCTTC
TRBD1,NA,TRBJ2-2,TRBV5-6,CASSLGPGGTNTGELFF,TGTGCCAGCAGCTTGGGACCAGGGGGAACGAACACCGGGGAGCTGTTTTTT
NA,NA,TRBJ2-6,TRBV5-1,CASSRDGSGANVLTF,TGCGCCAGCAGCCGGGATGGATCTGGGGCCAACGTCCTGACTTTC
TRBD1,NA,TRBJ1-1,TRBV7-9,CASSLGGTAMNTEAFF,TGTGCCAGCAGCTTAGGAGGGACAGCTATGAACACTGAAGCTTTCTTT
NA,NA,TRBJ2-4,TRBV6-5,CASSQMPKNIQYF,TGTGCCAGCAGTCAAATGCCCAAAAACATTCAGTACTTC
TRBD2,once,TRBJ2-1,TRBV2,CASRPSSGRHNEQFF,TGTGCCAGCAGACCATCTAGCGGGAGGCACAATGAGCAGTTCTTC
NA,NA,TRBJ2-7,TRBV10-3,CAIRREKNSYEQYF,TGTGCCATCAGGAGGGAGAAGAACTCCTACGAGCAGTACTTC
TRBD1,NA,TRBJ2-7,TRBV7-2,CASSKDRAISYEQYF,TGTGCCAGCAGCAAAGACAGGGCCATCTCCTACGAGCAGTACTTC
NA,NA,TRBJ1-1,TRBV16,CASSSWGRGTEAFF,TGTGCCAGCAGCTCCTGGGGCAGGGGCACTGAAGCTTTCTTT
TRBD1,NA,TRBJ1-2,TRBV2,CASISTRTGGAENYGYTF,TGTGCCAGCATCTCCACTCGGACAGGGGGCGCCGAAAACTATGGCTACACCTTC
NA,NA,TRBJ2-7,TRBV6-1,CASKVGGALRGEQYF,TGTGCCAGCAAGGTCGGCGGGGCCCTCCGGGGCGAGCAGTACTTC